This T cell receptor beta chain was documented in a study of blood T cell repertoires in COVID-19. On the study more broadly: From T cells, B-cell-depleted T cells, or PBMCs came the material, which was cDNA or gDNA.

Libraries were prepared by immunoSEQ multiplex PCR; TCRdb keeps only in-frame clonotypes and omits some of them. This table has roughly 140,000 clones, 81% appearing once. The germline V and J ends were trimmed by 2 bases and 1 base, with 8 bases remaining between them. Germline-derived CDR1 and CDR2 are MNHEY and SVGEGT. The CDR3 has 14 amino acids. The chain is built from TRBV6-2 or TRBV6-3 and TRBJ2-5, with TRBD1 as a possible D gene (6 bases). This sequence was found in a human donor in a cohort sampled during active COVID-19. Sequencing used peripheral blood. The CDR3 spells CASSYTGSQETQYF. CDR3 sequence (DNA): TGTGCCAGCAGTTACACAGGGTCCCAAGAGACCCAGTACTTC.